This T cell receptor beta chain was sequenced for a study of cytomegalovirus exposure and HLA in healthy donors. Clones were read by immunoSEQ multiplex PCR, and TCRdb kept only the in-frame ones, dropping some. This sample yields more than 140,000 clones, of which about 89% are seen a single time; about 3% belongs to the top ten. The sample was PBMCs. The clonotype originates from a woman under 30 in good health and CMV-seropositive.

CDR3 residues: CASSLSTGAGNTIYF. DNA for the CDR3: TGTGCCAGCAGCCTATCGACAGGGGCTGGAAACACCATATATTTT. This chain joins TRBV7-2 and TRBJ1-3; 8 positions match TRBD1. Looked up from germline, CDR1 is SGHTA and CDR2 is FQGNSA. The CDR3 length is 15 residues. V trimming: 5 bases; J trimming: 2 bases; junction bases outside the gene matches: 5.